This TCR beta chain was retrieved from a study of shared clonotypes between healthy human individuals. Germline CDR1 is MNHEY and CDR2 is SVGAGI. V was clipped by 2 bases and J by 4 bases; unmatched bases: 8. The CDR3 loop spans 15 amino acids. Original methodology: For the immunoSEQ data, sequences were junction-only without quality scores, so filtering differed. Method: immunoSEQ multiplex PCR; TCRdb's copy keeps in-frame clones and lacks some. The DNA was the basis for D and trimming; V, J and clone size are from that table. The sample shows some 2,100,000 clones, 90% to 96% of them seen only once.

The source is a man younger than 30 in good health. This sequence joins TRBV6-5 and TRBJ2-7; 7 bases are shared with TRBD2. What was sequenced was naive CD4+ T cells sorted from blood. Subset described: CD45RA+ positively selected. CDR3 sequence reads: CASSYQRGPPYEQYF. In DNA, the CDR3 is TGTGCCAGCAGTTACCAGCGGGGCCCGCCGTACGAGCAGTACTTC.